This T cell receptor (beta chain) is from a study of cytomegalovirus exposure and HLA in healthy donors. The study's findings and limits: Across all donors, roughly uniform sequencing depth was an assumption of the presence/absence analyses.

It was with 60 Vbeta and 13 Jbeta primers that the PCR ran. Method: immunoSEQ multiplex PCR; TCRdb's copy keeps in-frame clones and lacks some. The sample consists of 150,000 to 200,000 clones, around four fifths of them appearing once. A remark on this clone: Antigen specificity is unknown.

The CDR3 length is 17 residues. Looked up from germline, CDR1 is ENHRY and CDR2 is SYGVKD. The V gene end was trimmed by 5 bases and the J gene end by 1 base; junction bases not matched to a gene: 10. Sequenced sample: PBMCs. The rearrangement links TRBV10-3 to TRBJ2-3; TRBD2 matches at 9 bases. The source is a man aged 35 to 55 in good health and CMV-seropositive. The CDR3, as DNA: TGTGCCATCAGTTACTCCCCGGGACTAGCCGGCACAGATACGCAGTATTTT. Translating gives CAISYSPGLAGTDTQYF.